This is a list of T cell receptor beta chains from one sample in a study of blood T cells in healthy people across ages. TCRdb re-derived calls from the 5' RACE reads in MiXCR, one entry per CDR3 protein. The sample holds just over 1 million distinct CDR3 sequences; more than 35% are singletons and the top ten take approximately 17%. The sequenced material came from blood. The receptors were gathered from a woman aged 55-70 years in good health. Each CDR3 is given without its conserved first and last residue. Size is omitted from some rows. Given values are once, few, many or a class for expanded clones.

v_gene: TRBV20-1; abundance: .; CDR3aa: SAQPQGDTQY
v_gene: TRBV27; abundance: few; CDR3aa: ASSLSGARGQPQH
v_gene: TRBV20-1; abundance: .; CDR3aa: SARNFGTSVYEQY
v_gene: TRBV7-2; abundance: few; CDR3aa: ASSPRGGWDEKLF
v_gene: TRBV27; abundance: many; CDR3aa: ASRPAGIAKNIQY
v_gene: TRBV5-1; abundance: few; CDR3aa: ASSLAPGADSGANVLT
v_gene: TRBV6-2/TRBV6-3; abundance: .; CDR3aa: ASSYGGRAYEQY
v_gene: TRBV11-2; abundance: .; CDR3aa: ASSRDHNEQF
v_gene: TRBV5-1; abundance: .; CDR3aa: TSSLRTSGRVDEQF
v_gene: TRBV28; abundance: few; CDR3aa: ASSIGTGTYEQY
v_gene: TRBV28; abundance: .; CDR3aa: ASMGTGGWVNTGELF
v_gene: TRBV3-1; abundance: .; CDR3aa: ASSQVAEQF
v_gene: TRBV6-1; abundance: .; CDR3aa: ASSEWAGSSYNEQF
v_gene: TRBV24-1; abundance: .; CDR3aa: ATSDATSGSETQY
v_gene: TRBV4-1; abundance: few; CDR3aa: ASSQDRSRSYEQY
v_gene: TRBV25-1; abundance: .; CDR3aa: ASSGPGLANEQF
v_gene: TRBV6-5; abundance: few; CDR3aa: ASSYTTGIAGYT
v_gene: TRBV6-6; abundance: .; CDR3aa: ASRARQDSWGYT
v_gene: TRBV18; abundance: .; CDR3aa: ASWRTGTYEQY
v_gene: TRBV10-3; abundance: .; CDR3aa: AIRDPAGVTDTQY
v_gene: TRBV15; abundance: .; CDR3aa: ATSRDSGLAWQF
v_gene: TRBV20-1; abundance: .; CDR3aa: SAIPPTGSNTEAF
v_gene: TRBV7-2; abundance: .; CDR3aa: ASSLAASRRRTGELF
v_gene: TRBV5-1; abundance: .; CDR3aa: ASNRRSGQLPNEQF
v_gene: TRBV29-1; abundance: many; CDR3aa: SVDGSLARETQY
v_gene: TRBV4-2; abundance: few; CDR3aa: ASSHSGSWVDTQY
v_gene: TRBV10-3; abundance: .; CDR3aa: AIAGGSGRVGSQSSYEQY
v_gene: TRBV6-6; abundance: .; CDR3aa: ASGEGPKNIQY
v_gene: TRBV20-1; abundance: .; CDR3aa: SAREGFRLADNSYEQY
v_gene: TRBV28; abundance: .; CDR3aa: ASSPTGLGVGQY
v_gene: TRBV5-1; abundance: .; CDR3aa: ASSKRDRGSTQY
v_gene: TRBV20-1; abundance: .; CDR3aa: SASLAGVPNEQF
v_gene: TRBV11-1; abundance: few; CDR3aa: ASSLTPGPTLGEQF
v_gene: TRBV20-1; abundance: few; CDR3aa: SQGGDSYEQY
v_gene: TRBV7-9; abundance: .; CDR3aa: ASSLTSGVNEKLF
v_gene: TRBV6-5; abundance: .; CDR3aa: ASRKLAGSNEQF
v_gene: TRBV30; abundance: .; CDR3aa: AWDLAGGTYEQY
v_gene: TRBV7-2; abundance: few; CDR3aa: ASSPGLAVEAYEQY
v_gene: TRBV9; abundance: many; CDR3aa: ASSTAYRGHEQF
v_gene: TRBV20-1; abundance: few; CDR3aa: SAGGQPEAF
v_gene: TRBV6-5; abundance: .; CDR3aa: ASSRRASNTGELF
v_gene: TRBV6-1; abundance: once; CDR3aa: ASSEGMMNTEAF
v_gene: TRBV19; abundance: .; CDR3aa: ASSTLPDSEAF
v_gene: TRBV5-1; abundance: .; CDR3aa: ASSLNGSPNNEQF
v_gene: TRBV6-5; abundance: few; CDR3aa: ASSYSGDRVRSSYNEQF
v_gene: TRBV29-1; abundance: few; CDR3aa: SAGDSYYEQY
v_gene: TRBV12-3/TRBV12-4; abundance: .; CDR3aa: ASSFQPGQGYTEAF
v_gene: TRBV9; abundance: few; CDR3aa: ASSLTGGFGATNEKLF
v_gene: TRBV7-9; abundance: few; CDR3aa: ASSFQGGRDAYYGYT
v_gene: TRBV28; abundance: .; CDR3aa: ASSGWTDSGANVLT
v_gene: TRBV7-9; abundance: .; CDR3aa: ASTGQAPYEQY
v_gene: TRBV6-5; abundance: .; CDR3aa: ASSYGTGGSTQY
v_gene: TRBV6-1; abundance: .; CDR3aa: ASSATPGQSTNEQF
v_gene: TRBV18; abundance: .; CDR3aa: ASSKSGGNSYEQY
v_gene: TRBV15; abundance: .; CDR3aa: ATSRDQANQPQH
v_gene: TRBV12-3/TRBV12-4; abundance: .; CDR3aa: ASSARTGVQNTEAF
v_gene: TRBV15; abundance: .; CDR3aa: ATSRPDSHYEQY
v_gene: TRBV27; abundance: few; CDR3aa: ASSFRERVSPLH
v_gene: TRBV4-1; abundance: .; CDR3aa: ASSQDRDFLLSSYEQY
v_gene: TRBV24-1; abundance: .; CDR3aa: ATSEGTSVYNEQF